This is a list of T cell receptor beta chains from one sample in a study of immune evolution from preneoplasia to lung adenocarcinoma. Libraries were prepared by immunoSEQ multiplex PCR; TCRdb keeps only in-frame clonotypes and omits some of them. The sample records around 10,000 clones, 78% being singletons. The material sequenced was FFPE minimally invasive lung adenocarcinoma tissue. The receptors shown here come from a person aged 55-85 years with lung adenocarcinoma. Both conserved end residues are part of each CDR3. Fields, in order: V gene, J gene, CDR3 protein.

TRBV10-3	TRBJ2-3	CAISDREGDTQYF
TRBV15	TRBJ2-1	CATSRDLINEQFF
TRBV10-1	TRBJ2-3	CASRGGKTDTQYF
TRBV5-4	TRBJ1-4	CASSRGTGTNEKLFF
TRBV5-5	TRBJ2-3	CASRLAGGTDTQYF
TRBV5-1	-	CASSPTPWGTRTSEQYF
TRBV9	TRBJ1-1	CASSVALGQDTEAFF
TRBV4-2	TRBJ1-2	CASNRDSNYGYTF
TRBV29-1	TRBJ2-5	CSVEDPLRVAGGQETQYF
TRBV29-1	TRBJ2-7	CSALGGRGYEQYF
TRBV18	TRBJ2-1	CASSPLPSVETYEQFF
TRBV11-3	TRBJ2-7	CASSRTGESYYEQYF
TRBV6-6	TRBJ2-7	CASSSGTGRVQYF
TRBV15	TRBJ2-1	CATSRGGYNEQFF
TRBV11-3	TRBJ2-7	CASSLGPSEQYF
TRBV11-2	TRBJ1-2	CASSPGTGSNYGYTF
TRBV10-1	TRBJ2-7	CASSGGIYEQYF
TRBV6-1	TRBJ2-1	CASSEFEVRTYNEQFF
TRBV30	TRBJ2-7	CAWSGYYYEQYF
TRBV6-1	TRBJ2-7	CASNRQGTYEQYF
TRBV4-3	TRBJ1-1	CASSHGGGMNIEAFF
TRBV4-2	TRBJ1-5	CASSPIGINQPQHF
TRBV7-9	TRBJ2-1	CASSLAIAGVHEQFF
TRBV6-5	TRBJ1-1	CASTANTEAFF
TRBV4-3	TRBJ2-1	CASSQEFRGAYNEQFF
TRBV5-4	TRBJ2-3	CASSSRLVLTDTQYF
TRBV5-6	TRBJ2-5	CASQEALKGHKETQYF
TRBV23-1	TRBJ2-7	CASSYEQYF
TRBV27	TRBJ2-7	CASSFSPPRQHEQYF
TRBV2	TRBJ2-2	CAGGTGEAGELFF
TRBV6-4	TRBJ2-1	CASSDGSHNEQFF
TRBV27	TRBJ1-1	CASSLWARGITEAFF
TRBV19	TRBJ2-1	CASSSQDRVEQFF
TRBV28	TRBJ2-4	CASRGLAGGGIQYF
TRBV11-3	TRBJ1-1	CASSLTTGTEAFF
TRBV5-1	TRBJ2-7	CASSADGAREAQQYF
TRBV19	TRBJ1-1	CASGELRNTEAFF
TRBV19	TRBJ1-5	CASSIQGTGNQPQHF
TRBV28	TRBJ1-1	CASRSGQGSEAFF
TRBV19	TRBJ1-1	CASSIPGVNTEAFF
TRBV27	TRBJ1-5	CASSLLGQMSNQPQHF
TRBV18	TRBJ1-5	CASSQGDSNQPQHF
TRBV11-3	TRBJ1-3	CASSLDPSGPPSSGNTIYF
TRBV29-1	TRBJ2-1	CSVDWTGGNEQFF
TRBV7-9	TRBJ2-1	CASSLDSSQEQFF
TRBV9	TRBJ2-1	CASSVGPAGGNEQFF
TRBV7-9	TRBJ2-7	CASSSTGGAGEQYF
TRBV7-2	TRBJ2-7	CASSLRGLASNEQYF
TRBV6-4	TRBJ2-7	CAILGLAGGPAYEQYF
TRBV27	TRBJ2-4	CASSPEHKRIIQYF
TRBV28	TRBJ1-2	CASSWRGGYTF
TRBV9	TRBJ2-1	CASNLMSGGSYNEQFF
TRBV11-2	TRBJ2-7	CASSLRGSSGSYEQYF
TRBV7-3	TRBJ2-2	CASSFGRPGPGELFF
TRBV7-2	TRBJ1-1	CASSLVNRANTEAFF
TRBV5-1	TRBJ2-3	CASSFGGASTDTQYF
TRBV7-3	TRBJ2-6	CASSLRPATGANVLTF